The 27 T cell receptor beta chains given below trace back to one sample, sequenced in a study of blood T cell repertoires in COVID-19. Measured with immunoSEQ multiplex PCR; TCRdb has only the in-frame clones, and not every one. This table holds hundreds of thousands of clones, approximately 82% found once. Sequenced sample: peripheral blood. These receptors all come from a woman of 80 years or more with acute or convalescent COVID-19.

The rearrangement joins TRBV28 to TRBJ2-1; 9 nucleotides agree with TRBD2. The germline CDR1 and CDR2 sequences are MDHEN and SYDVKM. The CDR3 consists of 15 residues. V dropped 5 bases and J dropped 6; count of bases not matched to a gene: 8. The CDR3 reads CASSATSGRLNEQFF. CDR3 nucleotide sequence: TGTGCCAGCAGTGCTACCAGCGGGAGGCTCAATGAGCAGTTCTTC. Based on the CDR3 plus reference TRBV28 and TRBJ2-1, the full variable domain is DVKVTQSSRYLVKRTGEKVFLECVQDMDHENMFWYRQDPGLGLRLIYFSYDVKMKEKGDIPEGYSVSREKKERFSLILESASTNQTSMYLCASSATSGRLNEQFFGPGTRLTVL.

The J gene is TRBJ1-6, the V gene TRBV5-1; 9 bases match TRBD1. Losses at the gene ends were 0 bases for V and 7 bases for J; bases not matched to a gene: 8. This CDR3 spans 17 amino acids. Germline lookup yields CDR1 SGHRS and CDR2 YFSETQ. The CDR3 reads CASSLGARTGDNSPLHF. In nucleotides, the CDR3 is TGCGCCAGCAGCTTGGGGGCAAGGACAGGGGACAATTCACCCCTCCACTTT.

The gene calls are TRBV5-5 and TRBJ1-6; D is unresolved. V was clipped by 3 bases and J by 0 bases, with 7 bases between them. This CDR3 region has 15 residues. Germline loops: CDR1 SGHKS, CDR2 YYEKEE (reference sequence). The CDR3: CASSSRFSYNSPLHF. The CDR3 DNA sequence: TGTGCCAGCAGCTCCCGTTTCTCCTATAATTCACCCCTCCACTTT.

The rearrangement joins TRBV5-1 to TRBJ2-4, with TRBD2 matching 8 bases. CDR3 length: 13 residues. Germline V gene lookup returns CDR1 SGHRS and CDR2 YFSETQ. V dropped 4 bases and J dropped 8; count of bases not matched to a gene: 5. The CDR3 loop is CASSEGLGDIQYF. The CDR3 DNA reads as TGCGCCAGCAGCGAGGGACTAGGAGACATTCAGTACTTC.

The rearrangement joins TRBV6-5 to TRBJ2-1; maybe TRBD2 (6 bases). The V gene lost 8 bases and the J gene lost 0 bases, with 11 bases spanning the gap. Germline assignment: CDR1 MNHEY and CDR2 SVGAGI. The CDR3 sequence is 14 residues long. The CDR3 protein is CASVWRDSYNEQFF. The CDR3 nucleotides read TGTGCCAGCGTATGGCGGGACTCCTACAATGAGCAGTTCTTC.

The chain uses TRBV7-8 and TRBJ1-1, with 8 bases fitting TRBD1. Trimming took 4 bases from V and 3 from J; bases not matched to a gene: 10. The CDR3 totals 16 residues. Germline CDR1 SGHVS, CDR2 FQNEAQ. This chain's CDR3 is CASSWGQGASYTEAFF. Written as DNA, the CDR3 is TGTGCCAGCAGCTGGGGGCAGGGGGCATCATACACTGAAGCTTTCTTT.

This clone was seen ten or more times. The chain carries TRBV9 and TRBJ2-2; a possible D gene is TRBD1 (5 bases). Germline lookup yields CDR1 SGDLS and CDR2 YYNGEE. V was pared by 0 bases and J by 6 bases, with 6 bases between. The CDR3 runs to 13 residues. The CDR3 nucleotides are TGTGCCAGCAGCGTAGAAGGGGCCGGGGAGCTGTTTTTT. This codes for CASSVEGAGELFF.

The rearrangement joins TRBV19 to TRBJ1-5; D gene uncertain. Germline-derived CDR1 and CDR2 are LNHDA and SQIVND (reference sequence). CDR3 length equals 15 residues. V shed 0 bases and J shed 3 bases, with 9 bases lying between them. In DNA form, the CDR3 reads TGTGCCAGTAGTATAGATCGCAGTTTCAATCAGCCCCAGCATTTT. This sequence encodes CASSIDRSFNQPQHF. The full variable domain, completed using reference TRBV19 and TRBJ1-5, is DGGITQSPKYLFRKEGQNVTLSCEQNLNHDAMYWYRQDPGQGLRLIYYSQIVNDFQKGDIAEGYSVSREKKESFPLTVTSAQKNPTAFYLCASSIDRSFNQPQHFGDGTRLSIL.

This clone appeared a few times. The chain employs TRBV18 and TRBJ1-5, with D perhaps matching TRBD1 (6 bases). The V and J ends lost 4 bases and 2 bases respectively, with 12 bases between them. Germline loops: CDR1 KGHSH, CDR2 LQKENI. There are 15 residues in the CDR3. CDR3 nucleotides: TGTGCCAGCTCACTCCATGCAGGGGGCAATCAGCCCCAGCATTTT. It is translated as CASSLHAGGNQPQHF.

The chain uses TRBV7-2 and TRBJ2-2; no firm D call. Germline lookup yields CDR1 SGHTA and CDR2 FQGNSA. With 1 base removed from V and 1 base from J, the gap between germline ends came to 7 bases. This CDR3 has 15 residues. For the CDR3, the DNA is TGTGCCAGCAGCTTAGGGCAGTGGAACACCGGGGAGCTGTTTTTT. This translates into CASSLGQWNTGELFF.

The genes are TRBV12-3 or TRBV12-4 and TRBJ1-3; D perhaps matches TRBD1 (6 bases). The CDR3 has 13 amino acids. The ends were cut back, 8 bases at V and 2 bases at J, with 10 bases in the middle. Here the CDR3 reads CASSHRAGNTIYF. The CDR3 DNA follows: TGTGCCAGCTCCCACAGGGCTGGAAACACCATATATTTT.

The genes are TRBV5-8 and TRBJ1-2; D uncertain. The CDR3 contains 12 residues. CDR1 is SGHTS and CDR2 is YDEGEE in the germline V gene. The V end lost 4 bases, the J end lost 10 bases, and 14 bases lay between the germline ends. CDR3 bases: TGTGCCAGCAGCGTCATACAGAGCTCCTACACCTTC. Protein product: CASSVIQSSYTF.

The CDR3 region has the DNA TGTGCCAGCAGTGGGAGGGAACTTAGCTCTGGAAACACCATATATTTT. Amino acid sequence: CASSGRELSSGNTIYF. V is TRBV2 and J is TRBJ1-3; D is unclear. Per the germline V gene, CDR1 is SNHLY and CDR2 is FYNNEI. V lost 4 bases, J lost 0 bases, and 13 bases lay in between. CDR3 length: 16 amino acids. The full variable domain, its missing parts supplied by reference TRBV2 and TRBJ1-3, is EPEVTQTPSHQVTQMGQEVILRCVPISNHLYFYWYRQILGQKVEFLVSFYNNEISEKSEIFDDQFSVERPDGSNFTLKIRSTKLEDSAMYFCASSGRELSSGNTIYFGEGSWLTVV.

The V call is TRBV2, the J call TRBJ1-2; no reliable D call. Trimming pared 1 base from V and 2 bases from J, leaving 5 bases between. The CDR3 extends over 13 amino acids. CDR1 SNHLY and CDR2 FYNNEI come from the germline V gene. CDR3 sequence reads: CASSEGRNYGYTF. CDR3 in DNA: TGTGCCAGCAGTGAAGGCAGGAACTATGGCTACACCTTC. Full variable domain (remainder filled in from reference TRBV2 and TRBJ1-2): EPEVTQTPSHQVTQMGQEVILRCVPISNHLYFYWYRQILGQKVEFLVSFYNNEISEKSEIFDDQFSVERPDGSNFTLKIRSTKLEDSAMYFCASSEGRNYGYTFGSGTRLTVV.

J is TRBJ2-7 and V is TRBV11-2; D remains ambiguous. The V end was cut by 2 bases, the J end by 2 bases, with 7 bases between. The CDR3 contains 13 residues. CDR1 SGHAT and CDR2 FQNNGV come from the germline V gene. CDR3 sequence: CASSLMGPYEQYF. The CDR3 region has the DNA TGTGCCAGCAGCTTAATGGGCCCCTACGAGCAGTACTTC.

The chain couples TRBV30 to TRBJ1-5; possibly TRBD1 for D (5 bases). This CDR3 is 13 amino acids long. Trimming took off 1 base at V and 6 bases at J, with 10 bases between the two ends. CDR1 is GTSNPN and CDR2 is SVGIG in the germline V gene (reference sequence). The CDR3 DNA reads as TGTGCCTGGAGTGCGGCAGGGCTTCAGCCCCAGCATTTT. It codes for CAWSAAGLQPQHF.

This sequence joins TRBV5-4 and TRBJ2-3; D gene uncertain. Germline V gene lookup returns CDR1 SGHNT and CDR2 YYREEE (reference sequence). This CDR3 has 14 amino acids. The V end was cut by 0 bases, the J end by 2 bases, with 7 bases between. The CDR3 DNA sequence: TGTGCCAGCAGCTTGGCTGGGCCCACAGATACGCAGTATTTT. As protein: CASSLAGPTDTQYF.

This sequence joins TRBV7-6 and TRBJ2-7; the D gene is possibly TRBD2 (6 bases). The CDR3 is 15 amino acids. V lost 4 bases, J lost 1 base, and 14 bases lay in between. The germline V gene has CDR1 SGHVS and CDR2 FNYEAQ. For the CDR3, the DNA is TGTGCCAGCAGCTATGGGGGGAATCCTTCCTACGAGCAGTACTTC. Amino acid sequence: CASSYGGNPSYEQYF. The whole variable domain, remainder taken from reference TRBV7-6 and TRBJ2-7, is GAGVSQSPRYKVTKRGQDVALRCDPISGHVSLYWYRQALGQGPEFLTYFNYEAQQDKSGLPNDRFSAERPEGSISTLTIQRTEQRDSAMYRCASSYGGNPSYEQYFGPGTRLTVT.

The chain combines TRBV18 with TRBJ2-5; TRBD2 aligns across 9 bases. This CDR3 has 15 amino acids. Looked up from germline, CDR1 is KGHSH and CDR2 is LQKENI. V trimming: 5 bases; J trimming: 1 base; junction bases outside the gene matches: 5. CDR3 DNA sequence: TGTGCCAGCTCAAGCAATAGCGGGGGCCAAGAGACCCAGTACTTC. This encodes CASSSNSGGQETQYF.

As regards this clone: One end of the junction is discordant with germline, which a read error may explain. The V and J genes are TRBV7-2 and TRBJ2-1; 10 positions agree with TRBD1. The germline V gene has CDR1 SGHTA and CDR2 FQGNSA. This CDR3 is 13 amino acids long. CDR3 sequence reads: CASSSGTGVVFLF. CDR3 sequence (DNA): TGTGCCAGCAGCTCCGGGACAGGGGTCGTTTTCCTCTTC.

The chain recombines TRBV7-9 with TRBJ1-1; D not certain. This CDR3 comprises 16 residues. Trimming took off 6 bases at V and 4 bases at J, with 21 bases between the two ends. The germline gives CDR1 SEHNR, CDR2 FQNEAQ (reference sequence). DNA for the CDR3: TGTGCCAGCAGGACTAGTAAAGGGCCCAGTGGCACTGAAGCTTTCTTT. Translating gives CASRTSKGPSGTEAFF.

This clone was seen more than once but under ten times. The CDR3 DNA follows: TGCAGCGTGGACCCAGACAGGTCTGTAGGCTACACCTTC. This gives the protein CSVDPDRSVGYTF. The chain joins TRBV29-1 to TRBJ1-2; D might be TRBD1 (6 bases). The CDR3 runs to 13 residues. Germline V CDR1 and CDR2: SQVTM, ANQGSEA. V was shortened by 6 bases and J by 8 bases, with 19 bases between the two germline ends. The whole variable domain, filled in from reference TRBV29-1 and TRBJ1-2, reads SAVISQKPSRDICQRGTSLTIQCQVDSQVTMMFWYRQQPGQSLTLIATANQGSEATYESGFVIDKFPISRPNLTFSTLTVSNMSPEDSSIYLCSVDPDRSVGYTFGSGTRLTVV.

The V gene is TRBV5-1, the J gene TRBJ2-1, with 11 bases identical to TRBD1. The V and J ends lost 0 bases and 7 bases, in that order; junction bases with no gene match: 9. The germline V gene encodes CDR1 SGHRS and CDR2 YFSETQ. This CDR3 region has 17 residues. CDR3 region: CASSLVVGTGGINEQFF. The CDR3 nucleotides read TGCGCCAGCAGCTTGGTGGTCGGGACAGGGGGAATTAATGAGCAGTTCTTC.

The chain carries TRBV28 and TRBJ2-1; no clear D. Germline assignment: CDR1 MDHEN and CDR2 SYDVKM. The CDR3 covers 13 residues. V was clipped by 1 base and J by 6 bases, with 7 bases between them. The CDR3: CASSLYYLNEQFF. CDR3 DNA: TGTGCCAGCAGTTTATACTACCTCAATGAGCAGTTCTTC.

This chain links TRBV7-2 with TRBJ1-3; 7 bases align to TRBD1. Germline trimming cut 5 bases from V and 0 bases from J; bases unmatched to any gene: 7. The CDR3 runs to 16 residues. In germline, CDR1 is SGHTA, CDR2 FQGNSA. CDR3 sequence reads: CASSAQQGISGNTIYF. In DNA form, the CDR3 reads TGTGCCAGCAGCGCACAACAGGGGATCTCTGGAAACACCATATATTTT.

The chain is built from TRBV5-1 and TRBJ2-2, with 9 bases that match TRBD1. The junction had 9 bases not matched to a gene; V was cut back by 4 bases and J by 2 bases. This CDR3 has 17 residues. Germline CDR1 and CDR2: SGHRS and YFSETQ. The CDR3 is CASSTGTGRVNTGELFF. CDR3 DNA: TGCGCCAGCAGCACCGGGACAGGGAGGGTTAACACCGGGGAGCTGTTTTTT.

The chain uses TRBV5-1 and TRBJ1-3; TRBD1 matches 7 bases. The J segment lost 2 bases and the V segment lost 7 bases, leaving 6 bases of the junction unmatched. From germline, CDR1 is SGHRS and CDR2 YFSETQ. The CDR3 is 14 amino acids. Here the CDR3 reads CASGTGEAGNTIYF. Written as DNA, the CDR3 is TGCGCCAGCGGTACAGGGGAAGCTGGAAACACCATATATTTT. Full variable domain (missing parts from reference TRBV5-1 and TRBJ1-3): KAGVTQTPRYLIKTRGQQVTLSCSPISGHRSVSWYQQTPGQGLQFLFEYFSETQRNKGNFPGRFSGRQFSNSRSEMNVSTLELGDSALYLCASGTGEAGNTIYFGEGSWLTVV.